This TCR beta chain was identified during a study of blood T cells in healthy people across ages. General observations from the study: A roughly linear age-dependent decrease characterized TCR beta diversity per million T cells. Versus aged donors, long-lived donors had higher diversity and more naive CD4+ cells.

The CDR3 consists of 16 residues. Germline lookup yields CDR1 SGHTA and CDR2 FQGNSA. In the case of this clonotype: The antigen is not known. An end of the junction differs from the germline gene, which may be a read error.

PCR was performed a second time for about 6 to 12 cycles using a sample-barcoded 5' primer and a J-beta primer mix. Tags on each cDNA molecule came from a template-switch adaptor with 12 random nucleotides. The yield of each sample was at least 2.5 million CDR3-containing paired-end reads. TCRdb re-called the 5' RACE reads through MiXCR, storing one row per CDR3 protein. This sample has some 710,000 distinct CDR3 sequences; 20% to 25% occur once, and the top ten carry roughly 22%. The chain employs TRBV7-2 and TRBJ1-6, with unresolved D. Material for sequencing was blood. The receptor was derived from a man between 65 and 85 years old in good health. CDR3 loop: CAGSLRAALRDSPLHF. In nucleotides, the CDR3 is TGTGCCGGCAGCTTAAGGGCGGCCCTCCGGGATTCACCCCTCCACTTT.